Each of the 2 T cell receptor beta chains below was sequenced from the same sample in a study of cytomegalovirus exposure and HLA in healthy donors. PCR employed 60 Vbeta and 13 Jbeta primers. Assay: immunoSEQ multiplex PCR; the TCRdb copy retains only in-frame clones and omits some. The table shows around 120,000 clones, with 75% to 85% occurring only once. Sample: PBMCs. These receptors originate from a man aged 30 to 39 in good health and CMV-seronegative.

DNA for the CDR3: TGTGCTAGTGGTTTGGTACTCGGGCTAGCGGGTTACACCGGGGAGCTGTTTTTT. Its translation: CASGLVLGLAGYTGELFF. V usage is TRBV12-5 and J usage is TRBJ2-2, with 8 bases lining up with TRBD2. V dropped 0 bases and J dropped 3; count of bases not matched to a gene: 9. This CDR3 has 18 amino acids. Germline V gives CDR1 LGHNT, CDR2 FRNRAP.

V and J are TRBV10-1 and TRBJ1-6, with D tentatively TRBD1 (6 bases). The CDR3 has 14 amino acids. Germline V gene lookup returns CDR1 WNHNN and CDR2 SYGVQD (reference sequence). V lost 3 bases and J 6 bases, leaving 9 bases between the germline ends. The CDR3 DNA reads as TGCGCCAGCAGTGACTGGGGGCTTAATTCACCCCTCCACTTT. This translates into CASSDWGLNSPLHF.